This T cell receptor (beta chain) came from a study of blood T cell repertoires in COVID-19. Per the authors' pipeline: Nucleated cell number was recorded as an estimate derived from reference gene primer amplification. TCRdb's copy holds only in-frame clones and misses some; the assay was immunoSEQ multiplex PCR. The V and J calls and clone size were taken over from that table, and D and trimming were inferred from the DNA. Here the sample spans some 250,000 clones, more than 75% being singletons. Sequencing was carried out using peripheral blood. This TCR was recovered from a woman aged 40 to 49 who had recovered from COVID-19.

The CDR3 region is CAWSVGVANQPQHF. The DNA for the CDR3 is TGTGCCTGGAGTGTCGGGGTGGCAAATCAGCCCCAGCATTTT. The chain carries TRBV30 and TRBJ1-5; unclear D gene. The V end lost 0 bases, the J end lost 4 bases, and 10 bases lay between the germline ends. The V gene's germline CDR1 is GTSNPN and CDR2 SVGIG (reference sequence). The CDR3 consists of 14 residues.